This T cell receptor beta chain originates from a study of CD8 T cells in ankylosing spondylitis. Study-wide results and caveats: Reported data indicate significant enrichment of disease-linked clones within matched ankylosing spondylitis synovial fluid.

With 0 bases clipped from V and 14 bases from J, the junction kept 12 bases outside the gene matches. Germline CDR1 reads LGHDT; CDR2 reads YNNKEL (reference sequence). The CDR3 has 14 amino acids. TCRdb fed the 5' RACE reads into MiXCR, producing one record per CDR3 protein. The sample yields around 220,000 distinct CDR3 sequences, more than 9% seen once. This clonotype was seen repeatedly, ten times or more. What it recognizes is unknown. The chain recombines TRBV3-1 with TRBJ2-5; 7 bases are a match to TRBD1. Sequencing input: blood, either unsorted or a sorted T cell fraction (not recorded which). The origin of this receptor is a male donor with ankylosing spondylitis or in good health (not recorded which). CDR3 loop: CASSQETEDRDSYF. The CDR3 nucleotides read TGTGCCAGCAGCCAAGAAACCGAGGATAGGGACAGTTACTTC.